This TCR beta chain came from a study of blood T cell repertoires in COVID-19. Study-level background: Researchers got acute and convalescent COVID-19 samples from the United States, Italy and Spain.

Germline CDR1 reads LNHDA; CDR2 reads SQIVND (reference sequence). The ends were cut back, 1 base at V and 6 bases at J, with 9 bases in the middle. The CDR3 is 13 residues long. This clone appeared once. TCRdb's table, derived via immunoSEQ multiplex PCR, lists solely in-frame clones and lacks some. The sample includes about 250,000 clones, just over 85% seen only once; the top ten take around 1.4%. Sequencing used peripheral blood. The clonotype was recovered from an elderly man with acute or convalescent COVID-19. The chain uses TRBV19 and TRBJ1-2, with no clear D. The DNA for the CDR3 is TGTGCCAGTAGTATAGGTCGGGAGGATGGCTACACCTTC. Its protein product is CASSIGREDGYTF.